This T cell receptor (beta chain) derives from a study of T cell responses to AZD1222 COVID-19 vaccine. The wider study: Second doses at about 4 or about 12 weeks were pooled.

This CDR3 contains 13 residues. Trimming took 0 bases from V and 6 from J; bases not matched to a gene: 1. Germline loops: CDR1 SGHKS, CDR2 YYEKEE (reference sequence). Sequencing used immunoSEQ multiplex PCR; TCRdb keeps in-frame clones, though not all of them. This table holds more than 85,000 clones, 70% to 90% found once. Source: peripheral blood, taken on day 0 of AZD1222 vaccination. The TCR comes from an adult in good health. The rearrangement joins TRBV5-5 to TRBJ1-1; 8 bases agree with TRBD1. The CDR3 loop reads CASSLGTGPEAFF. The CDR3 nucleotides read TGTGCCAGCAGCTTGGGGACAGGGCCTGAAGCTTTCTTT.